The 21 T cell receptor beta chains below all came from one sample that was sequenced in a study of blood T cell repertoires in COVID-19. Using immunoSEQ multiplex PCR, the repertoire was profiled, and TCRdb retains in-frame clones only, with some absent. The repertoire consists of around 18,000 clones, with 75% to 90% occurring once and the leading ten covering about 11%. Sequencing was performed on peripheral blood. The receptors stem from a man older than 75 with acute or convalescent COVID-19.

The chain couples TRBV4-3 to TRBJ1-4, with D perhaps TRBD1 (5 bases). Deletions cut 0 bases from V and 6 bases from J, with 17 bases between. The CDR3 contains 17 residues. Per the germline V gene, CDR1 is LGHNA and CDR2 is YSLEER. In DNA, the CDR3 is TGCGCCAGCAGCCAAGATGTTTGGGGCGACGGCGATGAAAAACTGTTTTTT. Amino acids: CASSQDVWGDGDEKLFF.

This clone was seen only a few times. The J gene is TRBJ2-7, the V gene TRBV15; D is undetermined. The V and J ends lost 3 bases and 4 bases respectively, with 7 bases between them. The CDR3 loop spans 12 amino acids. Germline CDR1 and CDR2: LNHNV and YYDKDF (reference sequence). This chain's CDR3 is CATSRTGYEQYF. The CDR3 DNA reads TGTGCCACCAGCAGGACCGGGTACGAGCAGTACTTC. The variable domain in full, completed from reference TRBV15 and TRBJ2-7, reads DAMVIQNPRYQVTQFGKPVTLSCSQTLNHNVMYWYQQKSSQAPKLLFHYYDKDFNNEADTPDNFQSRRPNTSFCFLDIRSPGLGDTAMYLCATSRTGYEQYFGPGTRLTVT.

This clone was detected only once. The chain employs TRBV6-5 and TRBJ2-1; TRBD2 agrees at 10 bases. In germline, CDR1 is MNHEY, CDR2 SVGAGI. CDR3 length: 15 amino acids. The junction had 6 bases not matched to a gene; V was cut back by 6 bases and J by 4 bases. The CDR3 DNA is TGTGCCAGCAGGACAGCGGGGGGGTCATACAATGAGCAGTTCTTC. Translating it yields CASRTAGGSYNEQFF.

The chain joins TRBV27 to TRBJ1-5, with TRBD1 as a possible D gene (6 bases). V lost 3 bases, J lost 6 bases, and 15 bases lay in between. The length of the CDR3 is 15 residues. Germline CDR1 reads MNHEY; CDR2 reads SMNVEV (reference sequence). CDR3 protein: CASSFTTGYGQPQHF. In DNA, the CDR3 is TGTGCCAGCAGTTTTACTACAGGGTACGGTCAGCCCCAGCATTTT.

The rearrangement links TRBV18 to TRBJ1-3, with D maybe TRBD1 (6 bases). This CDR3 is 16 amino acids long. V gave up 3 bases and J gave up 2 bases, with 14 bases separating them. Germline loops: CDR1 KGHSH, CDR2 LQKENI. The CDR3 sequence is CASSPSQGLAGNTIYF. CDR3 sequence (DNA): TGTGCCAGCTCACCCTCACAGGGATTGGCTGGAAACACCATATATTTT.

The chain has TRBV18 and TRBJ1-1, with 10 positions matching TRBD1. Germline lookup yields CDR1 KGHSH and CDR2 LQKENI. Trimming took 1 base from V and 5 from J; bases not matched to a gene: 1. This CDR3 comprises 14 residues. The DNA for the CDR3 is TGTGCCAGCTCACCACAGGGACAGGGGACTGAAGCTTTCTTT. It is translated as CASSPQGQGTEAFF.

In its sample, this clone was seen a few times. V is TRBV6-4 and J is TRBJ1-6; 9 nucleotides line up with TRBD1. CDR3 length: 14 amino acids. Germline assignment: CDR1 MRHNA and CDR2 SNTAGT. Trimming removed 3 bases from V and 7 bases from J; junction bases left unmatched: 1. This chain's CDR3 is CASSEQGANSPLHF. CDR3 coding DNA: TGTGCCAGCAGTGAACAGGGGGCAAATTCACCCCTCCACTTT.

This clone was observed a single time. The chain employs TRBV27 and TRBJ2-1, with TRBD1 matching 7 bases. This CDR3 contains 16 residues. V trimming: 6 bases; J trimming: 2 bases; junction bases outside the gene matches: 10. The germline CDR1 and CDR2 sequences are MNHEY and SMNVEV (reference sequence). The CDR3 protein is CASSYETGRPYNEQFF. The CDR3 nucleotides are TGTGCCAGCAGCTATGAGACAGGGCGACCCTACAATGAGCAGTTCTTC.

The V and J genes are TRBV6-5 and TRBJ1-5; D gene uncertain. In germline, CDR1 is MNHEY, CDR2 SVGAGI. The V end was cut by 8 bases, the J end by 0 bases, with 11 bases between. There are 14 residues in the CDR3. CDR3 bases: TGTGCCAGCGGAGGGAAAAATAGCAATCAGCCCCAGCATTTT. Its protein is CASGGKNSNQPQHF.

The V and J genes are TRBV27 and TRBJ1-4, with a weak D call TRBD1 (5 bases). The CDR3 loop spans 14 amino acids. V lost 3 bases to trimming and J lost 6 bases, with 11 bases between them. CDR1 is MNHEY, CDR2 SMNVEV, per germline (reference sequence). CDR3 sequence (DNA): TGTGCCAGCAGTTTCAACAGGCTCGATGAAAAACTGTTTTTT. Its translation is CASSFNRLDEKLFF. Full variable domain (missing parts from reference TRBV27 and TRBJ1-4): EAQVTQNPRYLITVTGKKLTVTCSQNMNHEYMSWYRQDPGLGLRQIYYSMNVEVTDKGDVPEGYKVSRKEKRNFPLILESPSPNQTSLYFCASSFNRLDEKLFFGSGTQLSVL.

This chain joins TRBV4-1 and TRBJ1-2, with D uncertain. Trimming stripped 5 bases from V and 4 bases from J, with 11 bases between. Germline values: CDR1 MGHRA, CDR2 YSYEKL. CDR3 length: 13 residues. The CDR3 here is CASSTGAGYGYTF. The CDR3 DNA follows: TGCGCCAGCAGCACGGGAGCGGGCTATGGCTACACCTTC.

The sample holds a few counts of this clone. This chain joins TRBV4-1 and TRBJ2-7; D gene uncertain. The V and J ends lost 6 bases and 0 bases respectively, with 15 bases between them. Per germline, CDR1 MGHRA and CDR2 YSYEKL. The CDR3 is 15 residues long. The CDR3, as DNA: TGCGCCAGCAGAGATATCAATAAGAGCTCCTACGAGCAGTACTTC. Translation: CASRDINKSSYEQYF.

This chain connects TRBV7-2 to TRBJ2-3, with 7 bases lining up with TRBD2. The V gene end was trimmed by 5 bases and the J gene end by 0 bases; junction bases not matched to a gene: 8. The CDR3 is made up of 16 amino acids. The germline V gene encodes CDR1 SGHTA and CDR2 FQGNSA. The CDR3 bases are TGTGCCAGCAGCCTAACCGCGGGGGTTAGCACAGATACGCAGTATTTT. It specifies CASSLTAGVSTDTQYF.

This clone occurred once. The chain joins TRBV19 to TRBJ2-3, with TRBD2 as a possible D gene (7 bases). CDR1 is LNHDA and CDR2 is SQIVND in the germline V gene (reference sequence). The CDR3 contains 14 residues. Trimming pared 3 bases from V and 6 bases from J, leaving 13 bases between. CDR3 coding DNA: TGTGCCAGTAGTATGCTTGAGGGGGGGGATACGCAGTATTTT. Translated: CASSMLEGGDTQYF.

This chain connects TRBV9 to TRBJ1-2, with 9 bases lining up with TRBD1. Trimming cost V 3 bases and J 3 bases; bases outside gene matches: 3. This CDR3 is 14 amino acids long. Germline CDR1 is SGDLS and CDR2 is YYNGEE. CDR3 sequence: CASSGTGGDYGYTF. Here the CDR3 DNA reads TGTGCCAGCAGCGGAACAGGGGGCGACTATGGCTACACCTTC.

The rearrangement links TRBV10-1 to TRBJ1-5, with D unresolved. There are 15 residues in the CDR3. The germline V gene has CDR1 WNHNN and CDR2 SYGVQD (reference sequence). V lost 9 bases to trimming and J lost 0 bases, with 15 bases between them. The CDR3 region is CARLRLSYSNQPQHF. Written as DNA, the CDR3 is TGCGCCAGACTCAGGCTCTCGTATAGCAATCAGCCCCAGCATTTT.

This clone was seen a handful of times. The chain combines TRBV24-1 with TRBJ1-3, with D maybe TRBD1 (6 bases). The CDR3 totals 15 residues. Per germline, CDR1 KGHDR and CDR2 SFDVKD. Trimming removed 5 bases at V and 4 bases at J, with 14 bases between. As DNA, the CDR3 is TGTGCCACCAGTGTCCCGGGGGGCATAGGAAACACCATATATTTT. It codes for CATSVPGGIGNTIYF.

The chain couples TRBV19 to TRBJ1-3; D perhaps matches TRBD1 (6 bases). With 4 bases removed from V and 1 base from J, the gap between germline ends came to 11 bases. Germline V CDR1 and CDR2: LNHDA, SQIVND (reference sequence). This CDR3 is built from 15 residues. The CDR3 coding sequence is TGTGCCAGTAGTAATATACAGGGATCTGGAAACACCATATATTTT. It translates to CASSNIQGSGNTIYF.

The chain links TRBV5-4 to TRBJ1-6; TRBD1 might be the D (5 bases). V lost 0 bases and J lost 7, with 11 bases in between. The CDR3 contains 15 residues. The germline V gene has CDR1 SGHNT and CDR2 YYREEE (reference sequence). The CDR3 sequence is CASSLDRSLNSPLHF. CDR3 DNA: TGTGCCAGCAGCTTGGACAGGAGCCTAAATTCACCCCTCCACTTT.

In its sample, this clone was seen a few times. This chain connects TRBV7-2 to TRBJ1-2, with D maybe TRBD1 (6 bases). The CDR3 covers 18 residues. V was trimmed by 2 bases and J by 2 bases, leaving 21 bases between them. The V gene's germline CDR1 is SGHTA and CDR2 FQGNSA. CDR3 coding DNA: TGTGCCAGCAGCTTATTTTCCGGGGGGCGGATGGGGAACTATGGCTACACCTTC. Its protein is CASSLFSGGRMGNYGYTF. The full variable domain, rest sourced from reference TRBV7-2 and TRBJ1-2, is GAGVSQSPSNKVTEKGKDVELRCDPISGHTALYWYRQSLGQGLEFLIYFQGNSAPDKSGLPSDRFSAERTGGSVSTLTIQRTQQEDSAVYLCASSLFSGGRMGNYGYTFGSGTRLTVV.

The rearrangement links TRBV7-2 to TRBJ2-6; 7 bases line up with TRBD2. CDR1 is SGHTA and CDR2 is FQGNSA in the germline V gene. CDR3 length: 16 amino acids. V dropped 1 base and J dropped 4; count of bases not matched to a gene: 4. The CDR3 sequence: CASSLGGRGGANVLTF. DNA for the CDR3: TGTGCCAGCAGCTTAGGAGGGAGGGGCGGGGCCAACGTCCTGACTTTC.